This is a list of T cell receptor beta chains from one sample in a study of blood T cell repertoires in COVID-19. Generated by immunoSEQ multiplex PCR, the TCRdb table keeps only in-frame clones and is missing some. The sample lists roughly 150,000 clones, about 81% seen once, with 11% in the top ten. The sequenced material came from peripheral blood. The origin of the receptors is a man aged 60-69 years with active or convalescent COVID-19. Both conserved end residues are trimmed from each CDR3. The order of the fields is V gene, D gene, CDR3 length, CDR3 protein. D genes are given only for firm matches.

V: TRBV3-1/TRBV3-2
D: -
length: 15
CDR3: ASSQRPQGSAGNTIY

V: TRBV9
D: TRBD2
length: 12
CDR3: ASSDPGLANEQF

V: TRBV6-1
D: -
length: 13
CDR3: ASSEMGASNSPLH

V: TRBV9
D: -
length: 12
CDR3: ASSVGNGADTQY

V: TRBV5-8
D: TRBD1
length: 14
CDR3: ASSLFAGQGSHEQY

V: TRBV5-1
D: TRBD1
length: 16
CDR3: ASSLSVGQGATNEKLF

V: TRBV4-2
D: -
length: 12
CDR3: ASSQAPQPPSGT

V: TRBV3-1/TRBV3-2
D: -
length: 11
CDR3: ASSQDSGNTIY

V: TRBV7-8
D: TRBD1
length: 14
CDR3: ASSLALGQGVDEQY

V: TRBV27
D: -
length: 11
CDR3: ASSPLSNSPLH

V: TRBV29-1
D: -
length: 11
CDR3: SAPTGYLYGYT

V: TRBV7-9
D: -
length: 9
CDR3: ASSPGEWQF

V: TRBV18
D: -
length: 12
CDR3: ASPPPGVGTEAF

V: TRBV24-1
D: -
length: 13
CDR3: ATSDFSVGANVLT

V: TRBV27
D: -
length: 8
CDR3: ASTLGPLH

V: TRBV5-1
D: -
length: 13
CDR3: ATRSGGSNTGELF

V: TRBV9
D: TRBD1
length: 17
CDR3: ASSVDRTGVFPPQMGYT

V: TRBV2
D: -
length: 12
CDR3: ATSKLVSHGEQF

V: TRBV28
D: -
length: 12
CDR3: ASSYSHSNQPQH